The 17 T cell receptor beta chains listed next were all sequenced from one sample in a study of regulatory T cells in long-lasting Graves disease. Regarding time point: newly diagnosed GD, antithyroid drugs for less than 3 months. After RNA was extracted from PBMCs, the TCR library was made from it. With iRepertoire HTBI primers and Arm-PCR of CDR3 regions, TCR beta libraries were built. TCRdb reanalysed the multiplex PCR reads using MiXCR and keeps one entry per CDR3 protein. This sample has about 210,000 distinct CDR3 sequences, with less than 20% found just once. A further study also used this sample, focusing on T cells in Graves' hyperthyroidism and ophthalmopathy.

Sequenced here: peripheral blood mononuclear cells (PBMCs), sampled at new diagnosis, from a patient treated with antithyroid drugs. These receptors were taken from a woman aged 25-40 years with Graves disease.

This clonotype was observed at least ten times. This chain joins TRBV19 and TRBJ1-1; the D gene is possibly TRBD1 (5 bases). V lost 2 bases and J lost 0, with 10 bases in between. The CDR3 has 15 amino acids. The V gene's germline CDR1 is LNHDA and CDR2 SQIVND (reference sequence). The CDR3 region is CASSISGQMNTEAFF. CDR3 nucleotide sequence: TGTGCCAGTAGTATATCGGGGCAGATGAACACTGAAGCTTTCTTT. Filled out from reference TRBV19 and TRBJ1-1, the complete variable domain reads DGGITQSPKYLFRKEGQNVTLSCEQNLNHDAMYWYRQDPGQGLRLIYYSQIVNDFQKGDIAEGYSVSREKKESFPLTVTSAQKNPTAFYLCASSISGQMNTEAFFGQGTRLTVV.

Points on this clonotype: This probably arose from a read error, given a far larger clone one base away. The V gene is TRBV6-5, the J gene TRBJ1-5; the D gene is possibly TRBD1 (5 bases). This CDR3 has 12 residues. CDR1 and CDR2 (germline): MNHEY, SVGAGI. CDR3 sequence: CVSSWGEKAQHF. The CDR3 DNA is TGTGTCAGCAGTTGGGGGGAAAAGGCCCAGCATTTT.

The V and J genes are TRBV4-2 and TRBJ2-2, with a weak D call TRBD1 (6 bases). The V end was cut by 3 bases, the J end by 5 bases, with 10 bases between. CDR1 and CDR2 from the germline V gene are LGHNA and YNFKEQ. The CDR3 length is 14 residues. This CDR3 is CASSHAGVTGELFF. In DNA form, the CDR3 reads TGTGCCAGCAGCCATGCAGGGGTAACCGGGGAGCTGTTTTTT.

The table lists this clonotype with many counts. The gene calls are TRBV20-1 and TRBJ1-2; D is undetermined. This CDR3 region has 13 residues. CDR1 and CDR2 (germline): DFQATT, SNEGSKA (reference sequence). Between the trimmed V and J ends, which lost 5 bases and 0 bases, there was a span of 10 bases. CDR3 DNA: TGCAGTGCTCGACTCCGAACTAACTATGGCTACACCTTC. Protein: CSARLRTNYGYTF.

The table lists this clonotype with a few counts. The rearrangement uses TRBV3-1 and TRBJ1-4; D is ambiguous. The ends were cut back, 4 bases at V and 7 bases at J, with 13 bases in the middle. Germline CDR1 reads LGHDT; CDR2 reads YNNKEL (reference sequence). This CDR3 is 14 amino acids long. The CDR3: CASSLSTLSEKLFF. For the CDR3, the DNA is TGTGCCAGCAGCCTCAGTACCCTTAGTGAAAAACTGTTTTTT.

V gene TRBV3-1 combines with J gene TRBJ2-5; no reliable D call. The CDR3 runs to 13 residues. V lost 4 bases to trimming and J lost 5 bases, with 11 bases between them. Germline lookup yields CDR1 LGHDT and CDR2 YNNKEL (reference sequence). DNA of the CDR3: TGTGCCAGCAGCCGCGGAAGCTTGGAGACCCAGTACTTC. Its translation: CASSRGSLETQYF.

The chain recombines TRBV19 with TRBJ2-1; 7 bases are shared with TRBD1. Trimming removed 0 bases from V and 7 bases from J; junction bases left unmatched: 6. This CDR3 is 15 amino acids long. In germline, CDR1 is LNHDA, CDR2 SQIVND (reference sequence). The CDR3 DNA reads as TGTGCCAGTAGTATAGACAGGGGGAGTGGGAATGAGCAGTTCTTC. Translated: CASSIDRGSGNEQFF.

This clonotype was detected many times. This chain connects TRBV18 to TRBJ2-7; perhaps TRBD1 as D (5 bases). The CDR3 is 13 residues long. Germline CDR1 reads KGHSH; CDR2 reads LQKENI. V lost 2 bases and J 1 base, leaving 6 bases between the germline ends. CDR3 amino acids: CASSPGASYEQYF. CDR3 bases: TGTGCCAGCTCACCAGGGGCGTCCTACGAGCAGTACTTC.

The chain has TRBV5-1 and TRBJ2-2; D ambiguous. There are 15 residues in the CDR3. CDR1 is SGHRS, CDR2 YFSETQ, per germline. Trimming took 6 bases from V and 4 from J, leaving 16 bases between them. DNA of the CDR3: TGCGCCAGCACCCCAAGTGGCGGCACCACCGGGGAGCTGTTTTTT. Its protein product is CASTPSGGTTGELFF.

There are many counts of this clonotype. This chain connects TRBV7-9 to TRBJ1-1; D call uncertain. In germline, CDR1 is SEHNR, CDR2 FQNEAQ (reference sequence). CDR3 length: 11 amino acids. V was pared by 3 bases and J by 5 bases, with 4 bases between. The CDR3 loop reads CASSLSTEAFF. The CDR3 DNA reads TGTGCCAGCAGCTTGAGTACTGAAGCTTTCTTT.

This clonotype was seen a handful of times. The chain employs TRBV6-1 and TRBJ2-2, with TRBD2 matching 7 bases. Trimming cost V 4 bases and J 6 bases; bases outside gene matches: 11. CDR1 MNHNS and CDR2 SASEGT come from the germline V gene. The CDR3 is made up of 16 amino acids. The CDR3 region is CASSGIGRESPGELFF. Written as DNA, the CDR3 is TGTGCCAGCAGTGGGATTGGGCGGGAGTCCCCCGGGGAGCTGTTTTTT.

Many counts were recorded for this clonotype. The chain recombines TRBV27 with TRBJ1-1; no reliable D call. The CDR3 length is 13 residues. V was cut by 6 bases and J by 6 bases, with 14 bases left in between. Germline CDR1 is MNHEY and CDR2 is SMNVEV (reference sequence). The chain's CDR3 is CASSHGRAAEAFF. The CDR3 DNA reads TGTGCCAGCAGCCACGGCCGGGCTGCTGAAGCTTTCTTT.

Regarding this clonotype: One end of the junction is discordant with germline, which a read error may explain. The chain has TRBV29-1 and TRBJ2-4; a weak D match, TRBD1 (6 bases). Germline CDR1 is SQVTM and CDR2 is ANQGSEA. The CDR3 has 10 amino acids. The CDR3 sequence is CSVEGTQGFF. The DNA for the CDR3 is TGCAGCGTTGAGGGGACCCAGGGGTTCTTC. Looking up the rest from reference TRBV29-1 and TRBJ2-4 gives the full variable domain: SAVISQKPSRDICQRGTSLTIQCQVDSQVTMMFWYRQQPGQSLTLIATANQGSEATYESGFVIDKFPISRPNLTFSTLTVSNMSPEDSSIYLCSVEGTQGFFGAGTRLSVL.

This clonotype was seen a few times. A much larger clone is a single base away; this may be a read error. The chain combines TRBV11-3 with TRBJ1-3; unclear D gene. CDR1 is SGHNT and CDR2 is YENEEA in the germline V gene. The CDR3 contains 16 residues. The CDR3: CTSSLVSAASGNTIYF. The CDR3 nucleotides are TGTACCAGCAGCTTAGTATCTGCGGCCTCTGGAAACACCATATATTTT.

This clonotype was recorded many times. J is TRBJ1-2 and V is TRBV5-6; D is ambiguous. Germline CDR1 and CDR2: SGHDT and YYEEEE. The CDR3 is 16 residues long. The V end was cut by 4 bases, the J end by 8 bases, with 24 bases between. The CDR3 DNA reads TGTGCCAGCAGCCCAGGAAGCGAGGTTGTGACACGAGGCTACACCTTC. Translating gives CASSPGSEVVTRGYTF.

This clonotype was seen ten or more times. This rearrangement joins TRBV24-1 to TRBJ1-2; no reliable D call. CDR1 KGHDR and CDR2 SFDVKD come from the germline V gene. V was pared by 1 base and J by 1 base, with 0 bases between. CDR3 length: 12 amino acids. CDR3 sequence: CATSDFNYGYTF. The DNA for the CDR3 is TGTGCCACCAGTGATTTTAACTATGGCTACACCTTC.

This clonotype was counted many times. As DNA, the CDR3 is TGCAGCGTTGAAGTGGTCGGGACAGGGGCACTACTAGCCAAAAACATTCAGTACTTC. Translating it yields CSVEVVGTGALLAKNIQYF. The chain joins TRBV29-1 to TRBJ2-4; 10 bases map to TRBD1. Germline-derived CDR1 and CDR2 are SQVTM and ANQGSEA. The trim removed 1 base at V and 0 bases at J, leaving 12 bases unmatched. The CDR3 runs to 19 residues.